A single sample is the source of the 14 T cell receptor beta chains below, sequenced in a study of blood T cell repertoires in COVID-19. The assay was immunoSEQ multiplex PCR, and TCRdb's table has in-frame clones only and misses some. This sample has around 150,000 clones, with approximately 80% found just once. Sequencing input: peripheral blood. These receptor sequences come from an elderly woman with acute or convalescent COVID-19.

CDR3 nucleotide sequence: TGTGCCAGCAAGGCCCTGGGAGAATACTATGGCTACACCTTC. Residues: CASKALGEYYGYTF. The chain is built from TRBV6-5 and TRBJ1-2; D is undetermined. The CDR3 is 14 residues long. V shed 7 bases and J shed 3 bases, with 15 bases lying between them. CDR1 is MNHEY, CDR2 SVGAGI, per germline.

This clone was picked up one time. The gene calls are TRBV6-5 and TRBJ1-1; no clear D. This CDR3 region has 16 residues. CDR1 and CDR2 (germline): MNHEY, SVGAGI. V was trimmed by 0 bases and J by 0 bases, leaving 11 bases between them. As DNA, the CDR3 is TGTGCCAGCAGTTACTCGGGAGGGCGGGTGAACACTGAAGCTTTCTTT. It encodes CASSYSGGRVNTEAFF.

The chain joins TRBV6-6 to TRBJ1-1; TRBD1 agrees at 7 bases. Germline V gene lookup returns CDR1 MNHNY and CDR2 SVGAGI (reference sequence). The ends lost 6 bases at V and 4 bases at J; junction bases unmatched: 11. This CDR3 contains 15 residues. CDR3: CASRPPMTGTTEAFF. CDR3 in DNA: TGTGCCAGCAGGCCCCCCATGACAGGGACCACTGAAGCTTTCTTT.

The chain uses TRBV18 and TRBJ2-7; TRBD1 matches at 8 bases. Germline loops: CDR1 KGHSH, CDR2 LQKENI. This CDR3 region has 15 residues. The V and J ends lost 6 bases and 2 bases, in that order; junction bases with no gene match: 9. The CDR3 loop is CASSLTGGTTYEQYF. As DNA, the CDR3 is TGTGCCAGCTCCCTCACAGGGGGTACGACCTACGAGCAGTACTTC.

The CDR3 spells CAWSLSGSSYEQYF. The DNA for the CDR3 is TGTGCCTGGAGTCTGTCGGGTAGCTCCTACGAGCAGTACTTC. This chain links TRBV30 with TRBJ2-7; no firm D call. The CDR3 is 14 amino acids. Germline V gives CDR1 GTSNPN, CDR2 SVGIG (reference sequence). V was pared by 2 bases and J by 0 bases, with 11 bases between.

This sequence joins TRBV7-8 and TRBJ2-3; D may be TRBD2 (7 bases). V was pared by 3 bases and J by 6 bases, with 13 bases between. The V gene's germline CDR1 is SGHVS and CDR2 FQNEAQ. The CDR3 is 14 residues long. The CDR3 loop is CASSFGGLLDTQYF. The CDR3, as DNA: TGTGCCAGCAGCTTCGGGGGGCTATTGGATACGCAGTATTTT.

In this sample, this clone turned up a few times. V is TRBV21-1 and J is TRBJ1-2; the table's TRBD1 call for D was not verified on the DNA. TRBV21-1 is an annotated pseudogene. This CDR3 has 13 amino acids. CDR3 amino acids: CASNFQGNYGYTF. CDR3 sequence (DNA): TGTGCCAGCAATTTCCAGGGGAACTATGGCTACACCTTC.

This chain joins TRBV13 and TRBJ2-1; a possible D gene is TRBD1 (6 bases). This CDR3 has 14 residues. The V gene lost 3 bases and the J gene lost 8 bases, with 14 bases spanning the gap. CDR1 and CDR2 from the germline V gene are PRHDT and FYEKMQ (reference sequence). This chain's CDR3 is CASSFPQGVDEQFF. DNA of the CDR3: TGTGCCAGCAGCTTTCCACAGGGTGTCGATGAGCAGTTCTTC.

V usage is TRBV5-1 and J usage is TRBJ2-2; D uncertain. The germline V gene has CDR1 SGHRS and CDR2 YFSETQ. The ends were cut back, 0 bases at V and 1 base at J, with 16 bases in the middle. This CDR3 region has 18 residues. This CDR3 is CASSLAPGFGQNTGELFF. For the CDR3, the DNA is TGCGCCAGCAGCTTGGCCCCCGGGTTCGGCCAGAACACCGGGGAGCTGTTTTTT. Full variable domain (missing parts from reference TRBV5-1 and TRBJ2-2): KAGVTQTPRYLIKTRGQQVTLSCSPISGHRSVSWYQQTPGQGLQFLFEYFSETQRNKGNFPGRFSGRQFSNSRSEMNVSTLELGDSALYLCASSLAPGFGQNTGELFFGEGSRLTVL.

The chain is built from TRBV3-1 (or the pseudogene TRBV3-2) and TRBJ2-2, with D perhaps matching TRBD2 (5 bases). Germline V CDR1 and CDR2: LGHDT, YNNKEL (reference sequence). V dropped 3 bases and J dropped 7 bases, with 15 bases sitting between them. This CDR3 is built from 15 residues. CDR3 coding DNA: TGTGCCAGCAGCCAGCAGCCCGGGGTCGGCGGGGAGCTGTTTTTT. The encoded protein is CASSQQPGVGGELFF.

The gene calls are TRBV7-9 and TRBJ2-3; 7 nucleotides align to TRBD2. Germline loops: CDR1 SEHNR, CDR2 FQNEAQ (reference sequence). Germline trimming cut 6 bases from V and 6 bases from J; bases unmatched to any gene: 15. The CDR3 extends over 16 amino acids. The CDR3 here is CASRHSPGGLVDTQYF. The DNA for the CDR3 is TGTGCCAGCAGACACAGTCCGGGGGGATTAGTCGATACGCAGTATTTT.

The V and J genes are TRBV5-6 and TRBJ1-3, with 7 nucleotides matching TRBD1. The CDR3 has 14 amino acids. From germline, CDR1 is SGHDT and CDR2 YYEEEE. The J segment lost 4 bases and the V segment lost 5 bases, leaving 6 bases of the junction unmatched. In DNA, the CDR3 is TGTGCCAGCAGGTATACAGGGGCCGGAAACACCATATATTTT. Protein product: CASRYTGAGNTIYF. The variable domain in full, completed from reference TRBV5-6 and TRBJ1-3, reads DAGVTQSPTHLIKTRGQQVTLRCSPKSGHDTVSWYQQALGQGPQFIFQYYEEEERQRGNFPDRFSGHQFPNYSSELNVNALLLGDSALYLCASRYTGAGNTIYFGEGSWLTVV.

With respect to this clone: One end of the junction fails to match germline, which may point to a read error. The chain uses TRBV20-1 and TRBJ1-2; D possibly corresponds to TRBD1 (6 bases). The germline V gene has CDR1 DFQATT and CDR2 SNEGSKA (reference sequence). The CDR3 is 9 residues long. The DNA of the CDR3 is TGCAGTGCTGGACAGTACGAAGCCTTC. Its translation: CSAGQYEAF.

This clone was detected only a few times. The rearrangement uses TRBV7-9 and TRBJ2-1, with TRBD2 matching 12 bases. Germline CDR1 and CDR2: SEHNR and FQNEAQ (reference sequence). CDR3 length equals 17 residues. The J segment lost 6 bases and the V segment lost 6 bases, leaving 12 bases of the junction unmatched. The CDR3 DNA is TGTGCCAGCAGAAATTTACTAGCGGGAGGTGGTGGCAATGAGCAGTTCTTC. Its translation: CASRNLLAGGGGNEQFF.